This T cell receptor (beta chain) came from a study of blood T cell repertoires in COVID-19. As for the study in general: In each case, the material was cDNA or gDNA derived from T cells, B-cell-depleted T cells, or PBMCs.

Profiling relied on immunoSEQ multiplex PCR, and the TCRdb table lists in-frame clones only, not all of them. The sample carries some 290,000 clones, 85% to 95% recorded once. V was shortened by 5 bases and J by 1 base, with 14 bases between the two germline ends. There are 15 residues in the CDR3. Germline assignment: CDR1 MNHEY and CDR2 SVGAGI. Enrollees, about 18 to 89 years old, lived in about two dozen US areas. Grouping used clinical history reported by participants in a survey and questionnaire. This chain uses TRBV6-5 with TRBJ1-1; TRBD1 might be the D (5 bases). What was sequenced was PBMCs or T cells enriched from blood (not recorded which). The sequence came from a woman younger than 45 who had been exposed to COVID-19. The CDR3 spells CASSRPTDGNTEAFF. In DNA form, the CDR3 reads TGTGCCAGCAGTCGACCGACAGACGGGAACACTGAAGCTTTCTTT.